Described below is a single TCR beta chain sequence and its context. Trimming shortened V by 4 bases and J by 8 bases, and 24 bases separated the two germline ends. The germline CDR1 and CDR2 sequences are MNHEY and SVGEGT. There are 17 residues in the CDR3. This record belongs to a study of blood T cell repertoires in COVID-19. Overall study: The samples span acute and convalescent COVID-19 from the United States, Italy and Spain. PBMCs, B-cell-depleted T cells, or T cells provided the cDNA or gDNA that made up the material.

As processed by the authors: Estimation of nucleated cell counts relied on the amplification of reference gene primers. Here immunoSEQ multiplex PCR was the method, and the copy in TCRdb shows in-frame clones only, minus some. V, J and clone size reflect that table, while D and trimming were determined from the DNA. In the table there are more than 140,000 clones, roughly 82% of which are singletons. This TCR came from a woman in her 50s in a cohort sampled during active or convalescent COVID-19. The sequenced sample was peripheral blood. The chain links TRBV6-2 or TRBV6-3 to TRBJ2-1; D may be TRBD2 (7 bases). CDR3 amino acids: CASSFPRRGLGLDEQFF. CDR3 sequence (DNA): TGTGCCAGCAGTTTCCCCCGGCGGGGGCTAGGGCTCGATGAGCAGTTCTTC.